One and the same sample provided the 5 T cell receptor beta chains below, sequenced in a study of blood T cell repertoires in COVID-19. Sequencing used immunoSEQ multiplex PCR; TCRdb keeps in-frame clones, though not all of them. Of under 250,000 clones listed, over 60% were seen once; the top ten hold 5.5% to 7%. Sequencing was carried out using peripheral blood. The receptors shown here come from a woman in her 70s with acute or convalescent COVID-19.

The V and J genes are TRBV29-1 and TRBJ1-5, with TRBD1 as a possible D gene (6 bases). Trimming took off 4 bases at V and 4 bases at J, with 8 bases between the two ends. CDR1 and CDR2 from the germline V gene are SQVTM and ANQGSEA. CDR3 length: 12 residues. In nucleotides, the CDR3 is TGCAGCGTTGGGACAGAAAATCAGCCCCAGCATTTT. Translated: CSVGTENQPQHF.

The chain has TRBV6-2 or TRBV6-3 and TRBJ2-7; TRBD1 matches 7 bases. The V and J ends lost 4 bases and 4 bases, in that order; junction bases with no gene match: 10. CDR1 MNHEY and CDR2 SVGEGT come from the germline V gene. There are 15 residues in the CDR3. The CDR3 loop reads CASSLVTGVRYEQYF. In DNA, the CDR3 is TGTGCCAGCAGTTTGGTAACAGGGGTTCGGTACGAGCAGTACTTC.

The chain recombines TRBV3-1 (or the pseudogene TRBV3-2) with TRBJ1-6, with D possibly being TRBD1 (6 bases). CDR1 LGHDT and CDR2 YNNKEL come from the germline V gene (reference sequence). V gave up 1 base and J gave up 3 bases, with 7 bases separating them. CDR3 size: 15 residues. The CDR3 DNA is TGTGCCAGCAGCCAAGTAGGGGGCTATAATTCACCCCTCCACTTT. As protein: CASSQVGGYNSPLHF.

V usage is TRBV11-2 and J usage is TRBJ2-1, with TRBD2 identical over 8 bases. V shed 2 bases and J 9 bases; nucleotides not matched to a gene: 9. This CDR3 is 15 amino acids long. Germline V CDR1 and CDR2: SGHAT, FQNNGV. The CDR3 nucleotides are TGTGCCAGCAGCTTAATCTCAGCGGGAGTGGCTGAGCAGTTCTTC. Translating it yields CASSLISAGVAEQFF.

This chain connects TRBV4-2 to TRBJ1-2; perhaps TRBD1 as D (5 bases). The length of the CDR3 is 14 residues. The germline CDR1 and CDR2 sequences are LGHNA and YNFKEQ. V was pared by 4 bases and J by 8 bases, with 17 bases between. The CDR3 loop is CASSPLWGQGGYTF. CDR3 sequence (DNA): TGTGCCAGCAGCCCATTGTGGGGCCAGGGAGGCTACACCTTC.